These T cell receptor beta chains were read from a single sample in a study of cytomegalovirus exposure and HLA in healthy donors. Assay: immunoSEQ multiplex PCR; the TCRdb copy retains only in-frame clones and omits some. The data hold around 69,000 clones, with roughly 67% observed a single time. Material: PBMCs. These TCRs come from a man aged 35 to 55 in good health and CMV-seropositive. CDR3s include the opening cysteine and the closing phenylalanine or tryptophan. The D gene is left open where the match is weak. Not every row has a clone size; where given, it reads once, few, many or a size class.

V	J	D	size	DNA	CDR3
TRBV7-2	TRBJ2-3	TRBD1	-	TGTGCCAGCAGCTCTACAGGGGGCGCAGATACGCAGTATTTT	CASSSTGGADTQYF
TRBV11-2	TRBJ1-2	-	once	TGTGCCAGCAGCCTGGTTTTCGGCTATGGCTACACCTTC	CASSLVFGYGYTF
TRBV5-4	TRBJ2-3	TRBD2	-	TGTGCCAGCAGCTTGAGGCGGGACTATAGCACAGATACGCAGTATTTT	CASSLRRDYSTDTQYF
TRBV6-5	TRBJ1-5	-	few	TGTGCCAGCAGGGGGCAGTGGAATCAGCCCCAGCATTTT	CASRGQWNQPQHF
TRBV28	TRBJ2-3	-	-	TGTGCCAGCAGTTTCCTCAGCGAGAGCACAGATACGCAGTATTTT	CASSFLSESTDTQYF
TRBV18	TRBJ1-4	-	-	TGTGCCAGCTCACCACGGGGGCAGGGAGATGAAAAACTGTTTTTT	CASSPRGQGDEKLFF
TRBV7-2	TRBJ1-1	-	-	TGTGCCAGCAGTACCGACAGCGCCCTTGCGCTAGCTTTCTTT	CASSTDSALALAFF
TRBV2	TRBJ1-1	-	-	TGTGCCAGCAGGCCTACAGGCGCACCGTTCGCCGGGTACACTGAAGCTTTCTTT	CASRPTGAPFAGYTEAFF
TRBV28	TRBJ2-5	TRBD2	-	TGTGCCAGCAGTTCGGGGGGAGAGACCCAGTACTTC	CASSSGGETQYF
TRBV5-1	TRBJ2-1	TRBD2	-	TGCGCCAGCAGCTCCTCTCCGAGACTAGCTGACTACAATGAGCAGTTCTTC	CASSSSPRLADYNEQFF
TRBV2	TRBJ2-5	-	-	TGTGCCAGCGGGGGGGCAGGGGGCTTGTCGGAGACCCAGTACTTC	CASGGAGGLSETQYF
TRBV5-4	TRBJ2-2	TRBD2	-	TGTGCCAGCAGCTCTAGACTAGCGGGGGTCGGGGAGCTGTTTTTT	CASSSRLAGVGELFF
TRBV7-8	TRBJ2-2	TRBD2	-	TGTGCCAGCACTCCCGGGAGGGGGACGAGAGCGAACACCGGGGAGCTGTTTTTT	CASTPGRGTRANTGELFF
TRBV5-1	TRBJ1-1	TRBD1	-	TGCGCCAGCAGCAACTTACAGGGGGCTAGTGAAGCTTTCTTT	CASSNLQGASEAFF
TRBV6-6	TRBJ1-6	TRBD1	-	TGTGCCAGCAGAGGACAGGGTTTTGATTCACCCCTCCACTTT	CASRGQGFDSPLHF
TRBV30	TRBJ1-3	-	few	TGTGCCTGGAGGCCCAGGGGCTCTGGAAACACCATATATTTT	CAWRPRGSGNTIYF
TRBV6-5	TRBJ2-3	TRBD2	few	TGTGCCAGCAGTAGGACTAGCTTAGATACGCAGTATTTT	CASSRTSLDTQYF
TRBV11-1	TRBJ2-5	TRBD2	-	TGTGCCAGCAGCTTAGCCCTAGCGGGGGTACAAGAGACCCAGTACTTC	CASSLALAGVQETQYF